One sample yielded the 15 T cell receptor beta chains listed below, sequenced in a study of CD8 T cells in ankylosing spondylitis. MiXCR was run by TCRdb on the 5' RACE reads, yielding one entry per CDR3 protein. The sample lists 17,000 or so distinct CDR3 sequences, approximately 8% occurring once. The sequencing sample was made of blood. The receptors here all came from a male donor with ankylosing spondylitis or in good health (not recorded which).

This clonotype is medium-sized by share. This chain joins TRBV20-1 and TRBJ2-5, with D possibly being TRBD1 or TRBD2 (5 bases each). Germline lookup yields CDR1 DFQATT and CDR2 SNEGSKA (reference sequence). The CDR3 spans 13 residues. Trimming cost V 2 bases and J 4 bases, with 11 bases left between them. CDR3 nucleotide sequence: TGCAGTGCTAGAAGGGACGGATCAGAGACCCAGTACTTC. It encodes CSARRDGSETQYF.

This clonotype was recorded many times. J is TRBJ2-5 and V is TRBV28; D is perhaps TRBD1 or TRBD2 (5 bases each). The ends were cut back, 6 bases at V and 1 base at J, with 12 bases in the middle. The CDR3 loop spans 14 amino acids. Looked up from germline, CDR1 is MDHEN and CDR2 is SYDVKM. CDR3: CASSPGPFQETQYF. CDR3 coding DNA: TGTGCCAGCAGCCCGGGACCATTCCAAGAGACCCAGTACTTC.

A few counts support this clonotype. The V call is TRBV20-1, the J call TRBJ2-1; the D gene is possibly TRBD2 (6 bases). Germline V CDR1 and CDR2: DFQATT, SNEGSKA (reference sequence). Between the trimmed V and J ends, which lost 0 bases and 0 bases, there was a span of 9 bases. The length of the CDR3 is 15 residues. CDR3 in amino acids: CSARDRGSSYNEQFF. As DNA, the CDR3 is TGCAGTGCTAGAGATCGGGGGAGCTCCTACAATGAGCAGTTCTTC.

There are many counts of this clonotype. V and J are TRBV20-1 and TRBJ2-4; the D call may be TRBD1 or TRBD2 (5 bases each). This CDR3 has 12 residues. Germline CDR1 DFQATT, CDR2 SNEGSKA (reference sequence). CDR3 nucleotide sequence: TGCAGCGGGGCCTTAGCCAAAAACATTCAGTACTTC. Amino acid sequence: CSGALAKNIQYF.

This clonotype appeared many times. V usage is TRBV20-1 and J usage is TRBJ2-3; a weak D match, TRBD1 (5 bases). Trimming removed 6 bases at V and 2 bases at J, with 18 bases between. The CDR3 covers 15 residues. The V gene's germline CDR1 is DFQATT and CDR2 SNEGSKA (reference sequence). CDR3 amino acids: CSASPRSGITDTQYF. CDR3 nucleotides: TGCAGTGCCTCACCTCGGTCAGGGATCACAGATACGCAGTATTTT.

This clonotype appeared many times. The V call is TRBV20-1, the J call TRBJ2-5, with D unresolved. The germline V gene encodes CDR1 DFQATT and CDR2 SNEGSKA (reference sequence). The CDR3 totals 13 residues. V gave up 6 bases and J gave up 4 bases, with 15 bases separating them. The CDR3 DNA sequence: TGCAGTGCCCGGAGCGCTTTGTCAGAGACCCAGTACTTC. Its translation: CSARSALSETQYF.

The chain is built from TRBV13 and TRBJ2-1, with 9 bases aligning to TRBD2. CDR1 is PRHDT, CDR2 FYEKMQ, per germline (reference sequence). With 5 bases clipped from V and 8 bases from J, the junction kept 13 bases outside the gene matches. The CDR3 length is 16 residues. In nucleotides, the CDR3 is TGTGCCAGCAGCCGACGGGCTCTAGCGGGATTCGATGAGCAGTTCTTC. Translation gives CASSRRALAGFDEQFF.

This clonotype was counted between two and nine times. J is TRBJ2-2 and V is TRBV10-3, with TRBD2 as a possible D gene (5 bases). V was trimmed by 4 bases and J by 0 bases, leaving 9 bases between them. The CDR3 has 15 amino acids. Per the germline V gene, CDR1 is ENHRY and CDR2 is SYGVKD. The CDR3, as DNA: TGTGCCATCAGTGGTCTAGCACCGAACACCGGGGAGCTGTTTTTT. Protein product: CAISGLAPNTGELFF.

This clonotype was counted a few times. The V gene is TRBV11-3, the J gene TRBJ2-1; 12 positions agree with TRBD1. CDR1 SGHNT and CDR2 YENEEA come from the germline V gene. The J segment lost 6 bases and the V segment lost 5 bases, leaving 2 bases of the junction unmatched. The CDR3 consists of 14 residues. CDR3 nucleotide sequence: TGTGCCAGCAGCACGGGACAGGGGGCCAATGAGCAGTTCTTC. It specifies CASSTGQGANEQFF.

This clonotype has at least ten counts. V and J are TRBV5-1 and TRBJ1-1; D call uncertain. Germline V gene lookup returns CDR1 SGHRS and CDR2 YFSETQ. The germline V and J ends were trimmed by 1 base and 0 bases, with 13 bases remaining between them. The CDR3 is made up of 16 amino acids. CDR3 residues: CASSLSPGGMNTEAFF. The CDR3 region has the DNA TGCGCCAGCAGCTTGAGTCCAGGAGGGATGAACACTGAAGCTTTCTTT. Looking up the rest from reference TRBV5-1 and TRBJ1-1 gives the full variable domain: KAGVTQTPRYLIKTRGQQVTLSCSPISGHRSVSWYQQTPGQGLQFLFEYFSETQRNKGNFPGRFSGRQFSNSRSEMNVSTLELGDSALYLCASSLSPGGMNTEAFFGQGTRLTVV.

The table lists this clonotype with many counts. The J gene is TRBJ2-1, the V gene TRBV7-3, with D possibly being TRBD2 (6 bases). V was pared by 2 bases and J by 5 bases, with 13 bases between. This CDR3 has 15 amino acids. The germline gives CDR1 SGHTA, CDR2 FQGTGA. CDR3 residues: CASSLFRDFNNEQFF. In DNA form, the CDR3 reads TGTGCCAGCAGCTTATTTCGGGACTTCAACAATGAGCAGTTCTTC.

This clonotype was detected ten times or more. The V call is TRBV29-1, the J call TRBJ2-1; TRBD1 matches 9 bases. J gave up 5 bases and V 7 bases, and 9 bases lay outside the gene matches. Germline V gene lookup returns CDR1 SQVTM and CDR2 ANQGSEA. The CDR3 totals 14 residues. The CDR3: CSAEGDRVDNEQFF. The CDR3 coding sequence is TGCAGCGCCGAAGGGGACAGGGTCGACAATGAGCAGTTCTTC.

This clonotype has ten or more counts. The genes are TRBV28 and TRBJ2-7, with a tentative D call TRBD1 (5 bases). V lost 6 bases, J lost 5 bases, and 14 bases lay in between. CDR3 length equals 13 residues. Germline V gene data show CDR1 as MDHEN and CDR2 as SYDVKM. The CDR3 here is CASSKQGRDEQYV. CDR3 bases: TGTGCCAGCAGCAAGCAGGGTCGGGACGAGCAGTACGTC.

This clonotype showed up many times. The CDR3 DNA is TGTGCCAGCAGCTTGACGGAGGCCACTGAAGCTTTCTTT. It is translated as CASSLTEATEAFF. V is TRBV11-2 and J is TRBJ1-1; D gene unclear. V was pared by 3 bases and J by 4 bases, with 9 bases between. Germline lookup yields CDR1 SGHAT and CDR2 FQNNGV. There are 13 residues in the CDR3.

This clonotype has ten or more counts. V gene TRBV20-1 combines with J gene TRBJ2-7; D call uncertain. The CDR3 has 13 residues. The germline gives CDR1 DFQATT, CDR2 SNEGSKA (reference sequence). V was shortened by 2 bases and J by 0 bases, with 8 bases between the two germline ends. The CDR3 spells CSARSISSYEQYF. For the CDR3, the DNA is TGCAGTGCTAGAAGTATTAGCTCCTACGAGCAGTACTTC.